A single sample gave rise to the 19 T cell receptor beta chains below, sequenced in a study of shared clonotypes between healthy human individuals. The naive CD8 population came from CD45RO-negative cells selected for CCR7, without terminally differentiated effector memory CD45RA+ cells. TCRdb's copy holds only in-frame clones and misses some; the assay was immunoSEQ multiplex PCR. This table holds hundreds of thousands of clones, approximately 92% found once. Sequences were obtained from naive CD8+ T cells sorted from blood. These receptors were collected from a young man in good health.

In nucleotides, the CDR3 is TGTGCCAGCAGTTACAAGACGAGCTCCTACAATGAGCAGTTCTTC. Protein product: CASSYKTSSYNEQFF. V usage is TRBV6-6 and J usage is TRBJ2-1; no firm D call. The length of the CDR3 is 15 residues. With 2 bases removed from V and 0 bases from J, the gap between germline ends came to 8 bases. Germline V gene data show CDR1 as MNHNY and CDR2 as SVGAGI (reference sequence).

The chain recombines TRBV25-1 with TRBJ1-2; D might be TRBD1 (5 bases). Germline-derived CDR1 and CDR2 are MGHDK and SYGVNS. The CDR3 is 13 residues long. V shed 5 bases and J shed 10 bases, with 17 bases lying between them. CDR3 protein: CASSKTKGTHYTF. The CDR3, as DNA: TGTGCCAGCAGTAAAACTAAGGGGACCCACTACACCTTC.

The rearrangement uses TRBV9 and TRBJ1-2; D not certain. This CDR3 is 15 amino acids long. The V end lost 0 bases, the J end lost 6 bases, and 15 bases lay between the germline ends. The germline CDR1 and CDR2 sequences are SGDLS and YYNGEE. CDR3 in amino acids: CASSVEADPNDGYTF. Written as DNA, the CDR3 is TGTGCCAGCAGCGTAGAGGCTGACCCAAACGATGGCTACACCTTC.

The V call is TRBV2, the J call TRBJ2-1; D is perhaps TRBD1 or TRBD2 (6 bases each). The germline CDR1 and CDR2 sequences are SNHLY and FYNNEI. The CDR3 is made up of 16 amino acids. V lost 10 bases and J lost 8, with 27 bases in between. CDR3 sequence: CATYHRGTKGGDEQFF. CDR3 DNA sequence: TGTGCCACCTACCACCGGGGGACAAAGGGCGGCGATGAGCAGTTCTTC.

In regard to this clone: This CDR3 is also generated by other DNA sequences in the sample. The chain uses TRBV9 and TRBJ2-7, with 8 bases aligning to TRBD1. Per the germline V gene, CDR1 is SGDLS and CDR2 is YYNGEE. This CDR3 contains 15 residues. Trimming cost V 0 bases and J 2 bases; bases outside gene matches: 4. The CDR3 DNA is TGTGCCAGCAGCGTAGGAGGGACAGGCGCCTACGAGCAGTACTTC. Its protein product is CASSVGGTGAYEQYF. The variable domain in full, with the rest retrieved from reference TRBV9 and TRBJ2-7, is DSGVTQTPKHLITATGQRVTLRCSPRSGDLSVYWYQQSLDQGLQFLIQYYNGEERAKGNILERFSAQQFPDLHSELNLSSLELGDSALYFCASSVGGTGAYEQYFGPGTRLTVT.

The V call is TRBV19, the J call TRBJ2-7, with D possibly matching TRBD1 (5 bases). Trimming removed 4 bases from V and 2 bases from J, with 9 bases in between. This CDR3 is 13 amino acids long. CDR1 LNHDA and CDR2 SQIVND come from the germline V gene (reference sequence). CDR3 amino acids: CASSTGLPYEQYF. The CDR3 DNA follows: TGTGCCAGTAGTACAGGGCTACCCTACGAGCAGTACTTC. The full variable domain, rest sourced from reference TRBV19 and TRBJ2-7, is DGGITQSPKYLFRKEGQNVTLSCEQNLNHDAMYWYRQDPGQGLRLIYYSQIVNDFQKGDIAEGYSVSREKKESFPLTVTSAQKNPTAFYLCASSTGLPYEQYFGPGTRLTVT.

With respect to this clone: The sample has other DNA sequences that encode this CDR3 too. The rearrangement links TRBV7-9 to TRBJ2-5, with 7 bases lining up with TRBD1. Germline V gene data show CDR1 as SEHNR and CDR2 as FQNEAQ (reference sequence). V lost 5 bases, J lost 2 bases, and 5 bases stayed unmatched. CDR3 length equals 14 residues. The chain's CDR3 is CASSPRQGQETQYF. In nucleotides, the CDR3 is TGTGCCAGCAGCCCCAGACAGGGACAAGAGACCCAGTACTTC.

This clone is a singleton in its sample. The gene calls are TRBV5-4 and TRBJ1-1, with 9 nucleotides matching TRBD1. The CDR3 runs to 14 residues. Germline values: CDR1 SGHNT, CDR2 YYREEE (reference sequence). Trimming removed 1 base from V and 3 bases from J; junction bases left unmatched: 1. In nucleotides, the CDR3 is TGTGCCAGCAGCTTGAGGACAGGGGACACTGAAGCTTTCTTT. Translation: CASSLRTGDTEAFF.

In its sample, this clone was seen once. V is TRBV4-1 and J is TRBJ1-1; D unresolved. There are 15 residues in the CDR3. The germline CDR1 and CDR2 sequences are MGHRA and YSYEKL. Trimming shortened V by 0 bases and J by 1 base, and 9 bases separated the two germline ends. Written as DNA, the CDR3 is TGCGCCAGCAGCCAAGATCTGTCCAAGAACACTGAAGCTTTCTTT. Residues: CASSQDLSKNTEAFF.

This chain links TRBV5-4 with TRBJ2-1, with 9 bases matching TRBD1. CDR3 size: 15 residues. Unmatched junction bases numbered 9, after V lost 2 bases and J lost 9 bases. The germline V gene has CDR1 SGHNT and CDR2 YYREEE (reference sequence). CDR3 sequence (DNA): TGTGCCAGCAGCTTTTCTCCCGGACAGGGGTCTGAGCAGTTCTTC. It specifies CASSFSPGQGSEQFF.

With regard to this clone: Within the sample, other DNA sequences also encode this same CDR3. The chain combines TRBV28 with TRBJ2-7; D unresolved. V dropped 3 bases and J dropped 3 bases, with 6 bases sitting between them. Germline V gives CDR1 MDHEN, CDR2 SYDVKM. The CDR3 has 12 amino acids. The CDR3 region is CASSFGVYEQYF. The CDR3 DNA is TGTGCCAGCAGTTTCGGCGTCTACGAGCAGTACTTC. Full variable domain (missing parts from reference TRBV28 and TRBJ2-7): DVKVTQSSRYLVKRTGEKVFLECVQDMDHENMFWYRQDPGLGLRLIYFSYDVKMKEKGDIPEGYSVSREKKERFSLILESASTNQTSMYLCASSFGVYEQYFGPGTRLTVT.

Only a few counts were recorded for this clone. The rearrangement uses TRBV6-6 and TRBJ2-1; possibly TRBD1 for D (6 bases). The germline V gene encodes CDR1 MNHNY and CDR2 SVGAGI (reference sequence). The CDR3 loop spans 15 amino acids. The V gene lost 2 bases and the J gene lost 3 bases, with 11 bases spanning the gap. CDR3 bases: TGTGCCAGCAGTTACCTGACAGGAAACTACAATGAGCAGTTCTTC. Its translation is CASSYLTGNYNEQFF.

V is TRBV5-4 and J is TRBJ2-7; D unclear. The CDR3 covers 12 residues. Per germline, CDR1 SGHNT and CDR2 YYREEE (reference sequence). Trimming removed 2 bases at V and 2 bases at J, with 5 bases between. As DNA, the CDR3 is TGTGCCAGCAGCTTCCGGGCCTACGAGCAGTACTTC. Translating gives CASSFRAYEQYF.

V gene TRBV6-5 combines with J gene TRBJ2-7; unclear D gene. CDR1 is MNHEY, CDR2 SVGAGI, per germline. V lost 0 bases and J lost 0, with 9 bases in between. This CDR3 has 15 amino acids. CDR3 bases: TGTGCCAGCAGTTACTCACAGACTGCCTCCTACGAGCAGTACTTC. Encoded protein: CASSYSQTASYEQYF.

The V call is TRBV5-6, the J call TRBJ2-5; 10 bases map to TRBD2. The germline V gene has CDR1 SGHDT and CDR2 YYEEEE. J lost 5 bases, V lost 1 base, and 2 bases had no gene match. This CDR3 region has 14 residues. The CDR3 sequence: CASSLTSGMETQYF. The CDR3 DNA reads as TGTGCCAGCAGCTTGACTAGCGGGATGGAGACCCAGTACTTC.

A word on this clone: Other DNA sequences in this specimen translate into the identical CDR3. This rearrangement joins TRBV7-9 to TRBJ2-1, with no clear D. The V and J ends lost 0 bases and 10 bases respectively, with 4 bases between them. The CDR3 contains 11 residues. CDR1 and CDR2 from the germline V gene are SEHNR and FQNEAQ (reference sequence). CDR3 sequence (DNA): TGTGCCAGCAGCTTAGCCCCCGAGCAGTTCTTC. It is translated as CASSLAPEQFF.

The J gene is TRBJ1-4, the V gene TRBV7-8, with TRBD1 matching 7 bases. CDR3 length equals 15 residues. Unmatched junction bases numbered 7, after V lost 5 bases and J lost 4 bases. In germline, CDR1 is SGHVS, CDR2 FQNEAQ. CDR3 nucleotides: TGTGCCAGCAGCCATAAGGGACAGCTTAATGAAAAACTGTTTTTT. Translated: CASSHKGQLNEKLFF.

The chain has TRBV14 and TRBJ2-5; 10 nucleotides match TRBD2. The CDR3 loop spans 16 amino acids. In germline, CDR1 is SGHDN, CDR2 FVKESK. V lost 0 bases and J lost 5; bases outside the gene matches: 6. The CDR3 protein is CASSQDWLAGVETQYF. The CDR3 nucleotides are TGTGCCAGCAGCCAAGATTGGCTAGCGGGAGTTGAGACCCAGTACTTC.

The chain combines TRBV19 with TRBJ2-7, with a tentative D call TRBD1 (6 bases). The CDR3 has 15 residues. The germline V gene encodes CDR1 LNHDA and CDR2 SQIVND (reference sequence). Trimming removed 2 bases from V and 3 bases from J, with 14 bases in between. For the CDR3, the DNA is TGTGCCAGTAGTATAATGCTGGACAGTCGCTACGAGCAGTACTTC. Translating it yields CASSIMLDSRYEQYF.